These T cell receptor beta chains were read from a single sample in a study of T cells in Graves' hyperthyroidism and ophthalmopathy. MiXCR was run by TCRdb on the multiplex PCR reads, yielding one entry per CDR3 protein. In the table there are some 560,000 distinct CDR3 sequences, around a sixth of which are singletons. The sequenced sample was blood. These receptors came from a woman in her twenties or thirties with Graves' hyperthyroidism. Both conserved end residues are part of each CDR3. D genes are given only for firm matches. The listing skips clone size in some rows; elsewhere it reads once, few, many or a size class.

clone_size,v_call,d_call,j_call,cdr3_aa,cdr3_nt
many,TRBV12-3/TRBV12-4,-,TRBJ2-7,CASSQQGYEQYF,TGTGCCAGCAGTCAACAGGGCTACGAGCAGTACTTC
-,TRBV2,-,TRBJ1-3,CASSEMAHSGNTIYF,TGTGCCAGCAGTGAAATGGCCCACTCTGGAAACACCATATATTTT
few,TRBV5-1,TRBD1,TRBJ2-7,CATSPDRGAYEQYF,TGCGCCACTTCCCCGGACAGGGGGGCCTACGAGCAGTACTTC
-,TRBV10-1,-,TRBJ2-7,CASSEGDSRPKQYF,TGCGCCAGCAGTGAGGGGGATTCACGGCCTAAGCAGTACTTC
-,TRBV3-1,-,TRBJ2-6,CASSQGLSHSGANVLTF,TGTGCCAGCAGCCAAGGACTAAGTCACTCTGGGGCCAACGTCCTGACTTTC
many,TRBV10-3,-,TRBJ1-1,CATFHTNTEAFF,TGTGCCACCTTCCATACGAACACTGAAGCTTTCTTT
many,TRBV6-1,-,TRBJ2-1,CASLRGLAGYNEQFF,TGTGCCAGCCTCAGGGGGCTAGCGGGTTACAATGAGCAGTTCTTC
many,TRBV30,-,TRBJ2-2,CAWSVLMGTGELFF,TGTGCCTGGAGTGTACTTATGGGCACCGGGGAGCTGTTTTTT
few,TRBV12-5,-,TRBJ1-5,CASGSGGEPQHF,TGTGCTAGTGGTTCCGGGGGGGAGCCCCAGCATTTT
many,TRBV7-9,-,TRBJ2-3,CASSLIATDTQYF,TGTGCCAGCAGCTTAATCGCCACAGATACGCAGTATTTT
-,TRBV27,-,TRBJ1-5,CASSLSGGNNQPQHF,TGTGCCAGCAGTTTATCGGGGGGGAACAATCAGCCCCAGCATTTT
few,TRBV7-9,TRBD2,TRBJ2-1,CASSLGSLEAGGLRHNEQFF,TGTGCCAGCAGCTTAGGGAGTTTAGAGGCGGGAGGGCTAAGACACAATGAGCAGTTCTTC
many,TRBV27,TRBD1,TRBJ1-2,CASSPGQGAFYGYTF,TGTGCCAGCAGTCCGGGACAGGGGGCCTTCTATGGCTACACCTTC
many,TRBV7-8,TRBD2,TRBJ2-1,CASSSGTSGVYNEQFF,TGTGCCAGCAGCAGTGGGACTAGCGGAGTTTACAATGAGCAGTTCTTC
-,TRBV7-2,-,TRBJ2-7,CASSRPVRAVSYEQYF,TGTGCCAGCAGCCGTCCCGTAAGGGCGGTCTCCTACGAGCAGTACTTC
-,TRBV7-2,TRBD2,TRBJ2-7,CASVPSGKSSYEQYF,TGTGCCAGCGTTCCTAGCGGGAAGAGCTCCTACGAGCAGTACTTC
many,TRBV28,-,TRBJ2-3,CASSFSGDSTDTQYF,TGTGCCAGCAGTTTTTCGGGAGATAGCACAGATACGCAGTATTTT
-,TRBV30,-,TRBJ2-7,CARSVYNYEQHF,TGTGCCCGGAGTGTATACAACTACGAGCAGCACTTC
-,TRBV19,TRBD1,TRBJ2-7,CASSSVGQVSYEQYF,TGTGCCAGTAGTTCCGTGGGACAGGTTTCCTACGAGCAGTACTTC
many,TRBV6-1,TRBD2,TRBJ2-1,CASSETPTSGPSSYNEQFF,TGTGCCAGCAGTGAAACCCCGACTAGCGGCCCAAGCTCCTACAATGAGCAGTTCTTC
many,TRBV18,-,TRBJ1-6,CASSPNGSPLHF,TGTGCCAGCTCACCGAACGGTTCACCCCTCCACTTT
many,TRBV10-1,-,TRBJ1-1,CASSDDPPGLTEAFF,TGCGCCAGCAGTGATGATCCCCCAGGGTTGACTGAAGCTTTCTTT
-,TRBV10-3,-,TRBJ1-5,CAIGGVGQPQHF,TGTGCCATCGGGGGAGTAGGGCAGCCCCAGCATTTT
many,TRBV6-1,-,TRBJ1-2,CASTPRGYYGYTF,TGTGCCAGCACCCCTAGGGGATACTATGGCTACACCTTC
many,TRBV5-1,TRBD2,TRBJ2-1,CASSLQREYDEQFF,TGCGCCAGCAGCTTGCAGCGGGAGTATGATGAGCAGTTCTTC
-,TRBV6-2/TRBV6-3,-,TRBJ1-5,CASHHARQPQHF,TGTGCCAGTCACCACGCGCGTCAGCCCCAGCATTTT
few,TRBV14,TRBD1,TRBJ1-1,CASSRQGRTEAFF,TGTGCCAGCAGCCGACAGGGACGCACTGAAGCTTTCTTT
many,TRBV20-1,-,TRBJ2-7,CSATDQDVIHEQYF,TGCAGTGCTACGGATCAGGATGTAATCCACGAGCAGTACTTC
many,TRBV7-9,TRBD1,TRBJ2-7,CASSTYRDRSYEQYF,TGTGCCAGCAGCACGTACCGGGACAGATCCTACGAGCAGTACTTC
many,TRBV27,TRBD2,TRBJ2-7,CASSYSGRVSYEQYF,TGTGCCAGCAGTTATAGCGGGAGGGTCTCCTACGAGCAGTACTTC
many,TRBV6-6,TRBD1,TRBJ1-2,CASSYSRLRGQGYTF,TGTGCCAGCAGTTACTCGAGATTAAGGGGGCAGGGCTACACCTTC
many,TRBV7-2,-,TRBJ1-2,CASSLTYDIQYGYTF,TGTGCCAGCAGCTTAACATACGATATACAGTATGGCTACACCTTC
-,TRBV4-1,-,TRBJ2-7,CASTRGGLADYEQYF,TGCGCCAGCACCCGAGGGGGACTTGCAGACTACGAGCAGTACTTC
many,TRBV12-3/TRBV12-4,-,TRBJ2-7,CASSDGNPGIYEQYF,TGTGCCAGCAGTGACGGGAACCCAGGGATTTACGAGCAGTACTTC
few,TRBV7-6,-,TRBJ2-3,CASSLGGEFTDTQYF,TGTGCCAGCAGCTTAGGAGGAGAATTCACAGATACGCAGTATTTT